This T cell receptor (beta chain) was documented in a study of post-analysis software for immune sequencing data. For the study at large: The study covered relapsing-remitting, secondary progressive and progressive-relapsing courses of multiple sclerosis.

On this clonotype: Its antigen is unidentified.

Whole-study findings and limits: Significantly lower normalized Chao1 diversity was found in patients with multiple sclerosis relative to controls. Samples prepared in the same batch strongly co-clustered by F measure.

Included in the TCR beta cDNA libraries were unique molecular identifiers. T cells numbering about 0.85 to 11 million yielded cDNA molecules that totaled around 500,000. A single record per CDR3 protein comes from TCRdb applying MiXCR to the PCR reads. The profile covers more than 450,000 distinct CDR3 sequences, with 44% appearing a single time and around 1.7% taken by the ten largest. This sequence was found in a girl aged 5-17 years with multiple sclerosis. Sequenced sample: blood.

This CDR3 is CSASPWGEQHTQYF. The CDR3, as DNA: TGCAGTGCTTCCCCGTGGGGGGAGCAACATACGCAGTATTTT. This chain uses TRBV20-1 with TRBJ2-3; weak D call: TRBD2 (6 bases). CDR3 length: 14 residues. Germline V gene sequence: CDR1 DFQATT, CDR2 SNEGSKA (reference sequence). The V end lost 5 bases, the J end lost 7 bases, and 19 bases lay between the germline ends.